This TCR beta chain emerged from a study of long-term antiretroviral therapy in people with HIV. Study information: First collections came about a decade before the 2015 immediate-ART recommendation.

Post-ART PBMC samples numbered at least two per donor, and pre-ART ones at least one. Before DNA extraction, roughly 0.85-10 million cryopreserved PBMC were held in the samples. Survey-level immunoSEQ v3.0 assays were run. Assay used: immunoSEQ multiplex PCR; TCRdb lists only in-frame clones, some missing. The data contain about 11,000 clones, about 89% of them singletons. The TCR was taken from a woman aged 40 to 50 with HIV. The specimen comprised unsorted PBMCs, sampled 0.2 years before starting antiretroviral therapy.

CDR3 amino acids: CASSLGSNEQFF. The CDR3, as DNA: TGTGCCAGCAGCTTAGGGTCCAATGAGCAGTTCTTC. This rearrangement joins TRBV11-3 to TRBJ2-1; no definite D call. V was trimmed by 1 base and J by 6 bases, leaving 4 bases between them. Germline V gene sequence: CDR1 SGHNT, CDR2 YENEEA. This CDR3 comprises 12 residues.